The clone carrying this T cell receptor (beta chain) was counted between two and nine times. Antigen unknown. The CDR3 runs to 19 residues. Trimming pared 4 bases from V and 0 bases from J, leaving 23 bases between. Noted time point: persistent/refractory GD, antithyroid drugs over 5 years with positive TRAb. PBMCs provided the RNA from which the TCR library was made. Arm-PCR of CDR3 regions with iRepertoire HTBI primers generated TCR beta libraries. In the original workflow: The identification of 62 TRBV and some 15 TRBJ segments was made across samples. TCRdb re-called the multiplex PCR reads through MiXCR, storing one row per CDR3 protein. It is TCRdb's table, rather than the study itself, that gives the V and J calls and clone size. The table includes hundreds of thousands of distinct CDR3 sequences, about 21% detected once. The entry originates in a study of regulatory T cells in long-lasting Graves disease.

Study results and limitations: Persistent disease favored TRBV28, TRBJ1-2 and TRBJ2-5.

Sequenced here: peripheral blood mononuclear cells (PBMCs), sampled when the disease was refractory, from a patient treated with antithyroid drugs. The receptor's source is a female donor with Graves disease. V usage is TRBV12-3 or TRBV12-4 and J usage is TRBJ2-3; D is possibly TRBD2 (8 bases). Written as DNA, the CDR3 is TGTGCCAGCAGTTCCACAGGGGTACTAGCGGAGGATAGCACAGATACGCAGTATTTT. This encodes CASSSTGVLAEDSTDTQYF.